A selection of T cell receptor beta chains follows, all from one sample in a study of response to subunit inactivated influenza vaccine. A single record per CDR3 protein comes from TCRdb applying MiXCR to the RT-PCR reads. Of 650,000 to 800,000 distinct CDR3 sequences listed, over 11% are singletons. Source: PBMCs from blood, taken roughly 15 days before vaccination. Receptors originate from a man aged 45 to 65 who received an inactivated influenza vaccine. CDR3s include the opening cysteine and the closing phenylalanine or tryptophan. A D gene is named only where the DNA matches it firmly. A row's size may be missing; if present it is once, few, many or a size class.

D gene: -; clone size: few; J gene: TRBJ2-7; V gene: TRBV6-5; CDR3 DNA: TGTGCCAGCAGTTACTCGTCTAGCTCTAGCTACGAGCAGTACTTC; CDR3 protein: CASSYSSSSSYEQYF
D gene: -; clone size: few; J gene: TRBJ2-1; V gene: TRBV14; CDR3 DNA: TGTGCCAGCAGCCATGCCTCTCGTCTGTTCTTC; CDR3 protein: CASSHASRLFF
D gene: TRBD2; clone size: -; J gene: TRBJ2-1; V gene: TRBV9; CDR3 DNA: TGTGCCAGCAGCGTAGCCCTAGCGGGGGGTGAGCAGTTCTTC; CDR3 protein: CASSVALAGGEQFF
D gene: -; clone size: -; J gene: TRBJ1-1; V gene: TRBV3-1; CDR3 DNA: TGTGCCACCTCGGGTATGCTAGGAGGGAACACTGAAGCTTTCTTT; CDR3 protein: CATSGMLGGNTEAFF
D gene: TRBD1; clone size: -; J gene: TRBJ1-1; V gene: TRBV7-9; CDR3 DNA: TGTGCCAGCAGCCCAGGGACAGGCGTTACTTTCTTT; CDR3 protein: CASSPGTGVTFF
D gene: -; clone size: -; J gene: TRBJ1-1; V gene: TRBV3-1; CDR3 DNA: TGTGCCAGCAGCGCCAGCTCACGGACAGCCTCAAAGAGCAACACTGAAGCTTTCTTT; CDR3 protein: CASSASSRTASKSNTEAFF
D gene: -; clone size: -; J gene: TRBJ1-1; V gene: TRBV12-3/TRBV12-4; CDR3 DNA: TGTGCCAGCACCCCCTGGGGAGGGGGCACTGAAGCTTTCTTT; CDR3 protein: CASTPWGGGTEAFF
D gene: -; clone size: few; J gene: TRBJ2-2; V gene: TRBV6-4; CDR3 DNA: TGTGCCAGCAGTGCCCTGTTTAAGGCCGGGGAGCTGTTTTTT; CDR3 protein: CASSALFKAGELFF
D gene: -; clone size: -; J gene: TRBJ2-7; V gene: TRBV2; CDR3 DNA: TGTGCCAGCAGTGAAGGGGCGAGGGCCTACGAGCAGTACTTC; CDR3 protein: CASSEGARAYEQYF
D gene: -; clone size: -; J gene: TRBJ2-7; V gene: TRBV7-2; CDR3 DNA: TGTGCCAGCAGCCCGAGGTCAGGGGTAGAAGACTACGAGCAGTACTTC; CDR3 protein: CASSPRSGVEDYEQYF
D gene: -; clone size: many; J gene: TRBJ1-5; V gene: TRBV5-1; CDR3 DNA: TGCGCCAGCAGCCCAGGACAGACCAATCAGCCCCAGCATTTT; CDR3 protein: CASSPGQTNQPQHF
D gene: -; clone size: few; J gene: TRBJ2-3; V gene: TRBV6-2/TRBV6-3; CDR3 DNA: TGTGCCAGCAGCCCTTGGAGGGCGGCAGATACGCAGTATTTT; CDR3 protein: CASSPWRAADTQYF
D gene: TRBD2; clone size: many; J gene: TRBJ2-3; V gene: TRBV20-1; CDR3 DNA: TGCAGTGCTCAAACTGCCGAGCGGGGGAGCACAGATACGCAGTATTTT; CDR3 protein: CSAQTAERGSTDTQYF
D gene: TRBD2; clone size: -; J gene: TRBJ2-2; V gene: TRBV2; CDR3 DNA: TGTGCCAGCAAGCGGGAGTCCCCGAGCGGGGAGCTGTTTTTT; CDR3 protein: CASKRESPSGELFF
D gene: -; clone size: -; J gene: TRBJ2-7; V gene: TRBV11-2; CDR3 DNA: TGTGCCAGCAGCCCACAACCACCCGCGGGAACCTACGAGCAGTACTTC; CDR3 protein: CASSPQPPAGTYEQYF
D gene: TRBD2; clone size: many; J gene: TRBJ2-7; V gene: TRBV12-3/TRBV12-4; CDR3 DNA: TGTGCCAGCAGTCAGACCGGACTAGCGGGACTTAAGGAGCAGTACTTC; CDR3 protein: CASSQTGLAGLKEQYF
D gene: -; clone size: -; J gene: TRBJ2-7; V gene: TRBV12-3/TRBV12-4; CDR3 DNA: TGTGCCAGCAGTTTTTTATCTGTAGGATCACTCTCCTACGAGCAGTACTTC; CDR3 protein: CASSFLSVGSLSYEQYF
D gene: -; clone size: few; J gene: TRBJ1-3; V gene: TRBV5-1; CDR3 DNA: TGCGCCAGCAGCTTGCAGGCTCTCAACGGCGGAAACACCATATATTTT; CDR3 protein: CASSLQALNGGNTIYF
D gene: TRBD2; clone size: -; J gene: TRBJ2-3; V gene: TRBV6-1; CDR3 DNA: TGTGCCAGCATAGGCGGGGGGGCCTCAGATACGCAGTATTTT; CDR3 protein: CASIGGGASDTQYF
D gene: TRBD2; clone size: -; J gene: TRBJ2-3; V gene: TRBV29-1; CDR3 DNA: TGCAGCGTTGTTCGGACTAGGGCCGGGGCAGATACGCAGTATTTT; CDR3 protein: CSVVRTRAGADTQYF
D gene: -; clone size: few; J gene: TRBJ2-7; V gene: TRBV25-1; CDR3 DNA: TGTGCCAGCAGTGATTCGGTCAGGGGGGCCTACGAGCAGTACTTC; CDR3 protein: CASSDSVRGAYEQYF
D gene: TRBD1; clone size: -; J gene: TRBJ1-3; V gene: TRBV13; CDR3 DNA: TGTGCCAGCAGCTTTACGGGACAGGGCCACACCATATATTTT; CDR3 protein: CASSFTGQGHTIYF
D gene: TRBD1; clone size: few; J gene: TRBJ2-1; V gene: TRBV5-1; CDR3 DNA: TGCGCCAGCAGCTTGGGACAGGGTAGTGAGCAGTTCTTC; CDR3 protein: CASSLGQGSEQFF
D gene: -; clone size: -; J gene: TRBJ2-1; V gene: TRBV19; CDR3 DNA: TGTGCCAGTAGTACCCGGCTGCCCCCCAATGAGCAGTTCTTC; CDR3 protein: CASSTRLPPNEQFF
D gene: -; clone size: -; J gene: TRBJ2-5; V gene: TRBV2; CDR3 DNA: TGTGCCAGCAGCCCTTTAGATGCCCAGTACTTC; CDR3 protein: CASSPLDAQYF
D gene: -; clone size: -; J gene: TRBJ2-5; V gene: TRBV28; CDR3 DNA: TGTGCCAGCAGTTTTACTAGCCCGGAGACCCAGTACTTC; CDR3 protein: CASSFTSPETQYF
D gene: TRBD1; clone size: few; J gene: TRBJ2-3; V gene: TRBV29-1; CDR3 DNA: TGCAGCGTAGGACAGGGGGCAAGTACGCAGTATTTT; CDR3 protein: CSVGQGASTQYF
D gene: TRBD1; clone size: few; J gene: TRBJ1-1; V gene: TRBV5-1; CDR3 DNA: TGCGCCAGCAGCTCGGGACAGGGCTTTTCGGCTTTCTTT; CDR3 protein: CASSSGQGFSAFF
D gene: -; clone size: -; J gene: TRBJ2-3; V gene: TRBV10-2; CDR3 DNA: TGCGCCAGCAGTGAGAACTCCTTAGGCACAGATACGCAGTATTTT; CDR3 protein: CASSENSLGTDTQYF
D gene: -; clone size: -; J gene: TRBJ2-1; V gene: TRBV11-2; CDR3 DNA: TGTGCCAGCAGCTTAGGAGGTTTGCGGGGCCGCTCCTACAATGAGCAGTTCTTC; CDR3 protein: CASSLGGLRGRSYNEQFF
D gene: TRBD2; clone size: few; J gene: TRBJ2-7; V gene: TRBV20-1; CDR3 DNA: TGCAGTGCAATCCCGGGACTAGCGGGAGTCTACGAGCAGTACTTC; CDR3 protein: CSAIPGLAGVYEQYF
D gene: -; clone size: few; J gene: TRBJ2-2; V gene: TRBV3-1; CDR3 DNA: TGTGCCAGCAGCCAAGGGGGGGCCAGACTCACCGGGGAGCTGTTTTTT; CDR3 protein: CASSQGGARLTGELFF
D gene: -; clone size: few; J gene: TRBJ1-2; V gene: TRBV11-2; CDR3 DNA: TGTGCCAGCAGCCTATCACAGGGCCATGGCTACACCTTC; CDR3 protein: CASSLSQGHGYTF
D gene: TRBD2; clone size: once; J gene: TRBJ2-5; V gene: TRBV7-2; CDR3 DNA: TGTGCCAGCAGTTCAGCCTACCGAGCGGGAGGGGAGACCCAGTACTTC; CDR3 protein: CASSSAYRAGGETQYF
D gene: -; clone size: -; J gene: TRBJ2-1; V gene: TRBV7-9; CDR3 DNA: TGTGCCAGCAGCTTAGGTTCTCCCCACAATGAGCAGTTCTTC; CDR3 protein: CASSLGSPHNEQFF
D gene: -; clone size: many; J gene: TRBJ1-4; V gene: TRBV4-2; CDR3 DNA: TGTGCCAGCAGCCAGAAAGACGGGACGGGTAATGAAAAACTGTTTTTT; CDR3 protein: CASSQKDGTGNEKLFF
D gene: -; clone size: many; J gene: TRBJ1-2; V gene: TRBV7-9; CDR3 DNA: TGTGCCAGCAGCTTTGACTCGGGCGGGGGCTACACCTTC; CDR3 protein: CASSFDSGGGYTF
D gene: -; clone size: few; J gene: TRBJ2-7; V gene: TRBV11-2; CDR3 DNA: TGTGCCAGCAGCCCAAGTTATGGGGGGGAGCAGTACTTC; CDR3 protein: CASSPSYGGEQYF
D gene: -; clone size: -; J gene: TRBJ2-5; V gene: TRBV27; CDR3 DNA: TGTGCCAGCAGTTTATGGCAGGGTGCGGAGACCCAGTACTTC; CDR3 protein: CASSLWQGAETQYF
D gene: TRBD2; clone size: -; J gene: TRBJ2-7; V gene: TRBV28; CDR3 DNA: TGTGCCAGCAGCCGCCGACTAGCGGGACGTGGCGAGCAGTACTTC; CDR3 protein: CASSRRLAGRGEQYF
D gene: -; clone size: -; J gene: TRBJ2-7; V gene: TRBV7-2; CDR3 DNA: TGTGCCAGCAGCCATGACAGTCTGTTCGACGAGCAGTACTTC; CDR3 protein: CASSHDSLFDEQYF
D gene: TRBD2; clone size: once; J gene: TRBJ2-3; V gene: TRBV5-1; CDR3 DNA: TGCGCCAGCAGGACTAGCGTCACAGATACGCAGTATTTT; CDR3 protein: CASRTSVTDTQYF
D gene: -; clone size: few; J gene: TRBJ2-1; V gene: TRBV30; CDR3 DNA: TGTGCCTGGAGTCCCGAGACCTTTCGGGGTGAGCAGTTCTTC; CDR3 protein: CAWSPETFRGEQFF
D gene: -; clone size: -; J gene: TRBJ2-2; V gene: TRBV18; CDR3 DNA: TGTGCCAGCTCACCACGAACCCAGATCGGGGAGCTGTTTTTT; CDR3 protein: CASSPRTQIGELFF
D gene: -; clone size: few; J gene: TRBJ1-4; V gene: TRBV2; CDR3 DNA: TGTGCCAGCAGTGAATTAGGGGGAACTAATGAAAAACTGTTTTTT; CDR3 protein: CASSELGGTNEKLFF
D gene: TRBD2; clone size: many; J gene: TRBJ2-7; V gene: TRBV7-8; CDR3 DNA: TGTGCCAGCAGCTTAGGACTAGCGGCTACCTACGAGCAGTACTTC; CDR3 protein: CASSLGLAATYEQYF
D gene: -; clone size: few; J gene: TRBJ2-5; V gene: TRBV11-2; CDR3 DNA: TGTGCCAGCAGCTTAGAGTTCAGCCTAGGAGAGGCCCAGTACTTC; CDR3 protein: CASSLEFSLGEAQYF
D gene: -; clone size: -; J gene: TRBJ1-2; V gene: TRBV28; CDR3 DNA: TGTGCCAGCAGTTTATCACCAAGGGACCGGGATGGCTACACCTTC; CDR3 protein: CASSLSPRDRDGYTF
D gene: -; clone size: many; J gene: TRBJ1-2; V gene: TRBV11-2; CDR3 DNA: TGTGCCAGCAGCCGAGGAGGGTCCTATGGCTACACCTTC; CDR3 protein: CASSRGGSYGYTF
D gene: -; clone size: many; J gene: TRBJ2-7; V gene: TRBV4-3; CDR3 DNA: TGTGCCAGCAGCCAAGGTACAGGAGGCTCCTACGAGCAGTACTTC; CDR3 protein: CASSQGTGGSYEQYF
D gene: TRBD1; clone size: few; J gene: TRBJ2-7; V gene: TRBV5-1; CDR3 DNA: TGCGCCAGCAGCTTGGGGGACAGGGGTGCGTACGAGCAGTACTTC; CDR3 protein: CASSLGDRGAYEQYF
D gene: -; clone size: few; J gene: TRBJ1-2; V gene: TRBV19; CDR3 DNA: TGTGCCAGTAGTACCTCTTCGCAGGGGAATGGGGGCTACACCTTC; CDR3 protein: CASSTSSQGNGGYTF
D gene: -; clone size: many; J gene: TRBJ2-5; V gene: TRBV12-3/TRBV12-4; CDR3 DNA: TGTGCCAGCACCGACAGCCATCAAGAGACCCAGTACTTC; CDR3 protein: CASTDSHQETQYF
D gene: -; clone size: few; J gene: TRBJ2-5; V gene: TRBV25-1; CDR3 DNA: TGTGCCAGCAGTGAAACGTGGGGGGCTGTTCAAGGGACCCAGTACTTC; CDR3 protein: CASSETWGAVQGTQYF